Presented here are 13 T cell receptor beta chains from one specimen sequenced in a study of OX40 agonist ivuxolimab in advanced cancers. Measured with immunoSEQ multiplex PCR; TCRdb has only the in-frame clones, and not every one. The sample carries about 59,000 clones, over 75% recorded once. This specimen was CD4+ or CD8+ T cells sorted from blood, taken in a trial of the OX40 agonist ivuxolimab. These receptors were obtained from an adult with an advanced solid tumor such as melanoma, head and neck, liver or kidney cancer.

The chain combines TRBV29-1 with TRBJ2-5, with D perhaps being TRBD1 or TRBD2 (6 bases each). The germline gives CDR1 SQVTM, CDR2 ANQGSEA. Between the trimmed V and J ends, which lost 7 bases and 3 bases, there was a span of 9 bases. The CDR3 consists of 11 residues. CDR3 protein: CSAGGEETQYF. The CDR3 nucleotides read TGCAGCGCCGGGGGCGAAGAGACCCAGTACTTC.

The chain links TRBV5-4 to TRBJ2-3; the D gene is possibly TRBD1 (6 bases). CDR1 is SGHNT, CDR2 YYREEE, per germline (reference sequence). V lost 0 bases, J lost 3 bases, and 14 bases lay in between. This CDR3 contains 16 residues. This CDR3 reads CASSLGFRRGTDTQYF. In DNA form, the CDR3 reads TGTGCCAGCAGCTTGGGCTTTAGAAGGGGGACAGATACGCAGTATTTT.

The chain carries TRBV27 and TRBJ2-1; 16 nucleotides line up with TRBD2. V trimming: 7 bases; J trimming: 6 bases; junction bases outside the gene matches: 24. The CDR3 is 22 amino acids. CDR1 is MNHEY and CDR2 is SMNVEV in the germline V gene (reference sequence). For the CDR3, the DNA is TGTGCCAGCACCTCCCCTCTTGGGAGGGGGACTAGCGGGGGGGCCAAAGGCAATGAGCAGTTCTTC. Its translation: CASTSPLGRGTSGGAKGNEQFF.

The chain uses TRBV28 and TRBJ1-5; tentatively, D is TRBD1 (5 bases). Germline CDR1 reads MDHEN; CDR2 reads SYDVKM. This CDR3 is 14 amino acids long. V was pared by 4 bases and J by 5 bases, with 12 bases between. CDR3 bases: TGTGCCAGCAGTTGGGGGAGGAATGATCAGCCCCAGCATTTT. Translating gives CASSWGRNDQPQHF.

This chain joins TRBV4-2 and TRBJ1-4; D ambiguous. V was pared by 4 bases and J by 3 bases, with 12 bases between. Per germline, CDR1 LGHNA and CDR2 YNFKEQ. The CDR3 runs to 15 residues. CDR3 residues: CASSLMWVSNEKLFF. CDR3 nucleotide sequence: TGTGCCAGCAGCCTAATGTGGGTCTCTAATGAAAAACTGTTTTTT.

The chain joins TRBV18 to TRBJ2-6; D may be TRBD2 (5 bases). Germline V gene sequence: CDR1 KGHSH, CDR2 LQKENI. The CDR3 totals 18 residues. Trimming left V 3 bases short and J 4 bases short, with 19 bases between. The CDR3 coding sequence is TGTGCCAGCTCACCTGTATCGAGCGAGGGTATCGGGGCCAACGTCCTGACTTTC. Amino acids: CASSPVSSEGIGANVLTF.

This rearrangement joins TRBV4-2 to TRBJ2-7, with D possibly TRBD2 on 5 matching bases. Germline V gene sequence: CDR1 LGHNA, CDR2 YNFKEQ. CDR3 length: 14 amino acids. Trimming shortened V by 4 bases and J by 2 bases, and 12 bases separated the two germline ends. CDR3 bases: TGTGCCAGCAGCCCCCGTCCGGGGACCTACGAGCAGTACTTC. This codes for CASSPRPGTYEQYF.

The gene calls are TRBV5-1 and TRBJ1-2; 7 positions match TRBD1. The ends lost 4 bases at V and 5 bases at J; junction bases unmatched: 8. CDR1 and CDR2 from the germline V gene are SGHRS and YFSETQ. The CDR3 is made up of 14 amino acids. Written as DNA, the CDR3 is TGCGCCAGCAGCCCGACAGGGCCGGAATATGGCTACACCTTC. Protein sequence: CASSPTGPEYGYTF. Full variable domain (outside the CDR3, taken from reference TRBV5-1 and TRBJ1-2): KAGVTQTPRYLIKTRGQQVTLSCSPISGHRSVSWYQQTPGQGLQFLFEYFSETQRNKGNFPGRFSGRQFSNSRSEMNVSTLELGDSALYLCASSPTGPEYGYTFGSGTRLTVV.

J is TRBJ1-2 and V is TRBV5-5; TRBD1 matches at 8 bases. CDR1 is SGHKS and CDR2 is YYEKEE in the germline V gene (reference sequence). The CDR3 extends over 17 amino acids. J was trimmed by 4 bases and V by 0 bases; bases with no gene match: 11. In nucleotides, the CDR3 is TGTGCCAGCAGCTTGGCCCACGGCGGACAGGGAGTCTATGGCTACACCTTC. It codes for CASSLAHGGQGVYGYTF.

The chain joins TRBV27 to TRBJ2-3; D possibly matches TRBD1 or TRBD2 (6 bases each). V lost 6 bases and J lost 2, with 18 bases in between. The CDR3 spans 16 residues. In germline, CDR1 is MNHEY, CDR2 SMNVEV (reference sequence). CDR3 sequence reads: CASRPQGGRNTDTQYF. The CDR3 bases are TGTGCCAGCAGACCGCAAGGGGGGCGCAACACAGATACGCAGTATTTT.

The chain has TRBV7-2 and TRBJ1-2; D is ambiguous. The germline CDR1 and CDR2 sequences are SGHTA and FQGNSA. This CDR3 has 14 amino acids. V lost 4 bases to trimming and J lost 0 bases, with 9 bases between them. The DNA for the CDR3 is TGTGCCAGCAGCTACCCGGGATCTAACTATGGCTACACCTTC. Protein: CASSYPGSNYGYTF.

J is TRBJ1-5 and V is TRBV4-1, with D possibly matching TRBD1 (5 bases). Germline assignment: CDR1 MGHRA and CDR2 YSYEKL. This CDR3 comprises 14 residues. Trimming removed 3 bases from V and 6 bases from J, with 12 bases in between. The CDR3 DNA reads as TGCGCCAGCAGCCAGGGGGATTGGGCTCAGCCCCAGCATTTT. It specifies CASSQGDWAQPQHF.

The CDR3 DNA reads as TGTGCCAGCAGCTTGCCGGACAGGGGGCTCTATGGCTACACCTTC. It yields the protein CASSLPDRGLYGYTF. The gene calls are TRBV7-2 and TRBJ1-2; 11 bases align to TRBD1. V shed 3 bases and J 4 bases; nucleotides not matched to a gene: 4. CDR3 length: 15 amino acids. Germline assignment: CDR1 SGHTA and CDR2 FQGNSA.